This TCR beta chain came from a study of blood T cell repertoires in COVID-19 (TCRdb year 2020). About the study as a whole: Collaborator samples came from the United States, Italy and Spain and covered acute and convalescent phases of COVID-19. Samples were obtained from the ongoing ImmuneRACE study (first 160 participants) and from 1,254 subjects provided by 6 global collaborators. The prospective study material was composed of cDNA or gDNA derived from T cells, B-cell-depleted T cells, or PBMCs. A freely available public database, intended as a resource for researchers studying the immune response to SARS-CoV-2, is where the repertoires were released. HLA class I and class II types, where available, came from metadata supplied by the sample provider rather than from assay-based typing. Sample metadata almost always included a de-identified subject ID, COVID-19 status, age in years and sex. Deeply sampled blood TCRbeta repertoires from subjects exposed to, actively infected with, or recovered from COVID-19 were included in the dataset.

About this clone: This receptor's antigen is unknown. No clone much larger than this one lies a single base away; base qualities are absent.

Each collaborating institution followed its own protocols to collect whole blood in K2EDTA tubes. For TCRbeta analysis, collaborator samples were shipped as frozen whole blood, as isolated PBMCs, or as DNA extracted from either sample type. Measured from the cysteine to the phenylalanine, the CDR3 is 14 residues long. The read is trimmed to its CDR3 DNA, 42 bases read in frame from base 1. Per the germline V gene, KGHSH is the CDR1 and LQKENI is the CDR2. V is cut back by 3 bases and J by 8 bases, with 7 bases in the junction unmatched. TCRbeta CDR3 regions were amplified from genomic DNA by means of the immunoSEQ Assay, a bias-controlled multiplex PCR. As for the authors' bioinformatics: The number of nucleated cells in each sample was estimated from the amplification of reference gene primers within the assay. To quantify the absolute abundance of each unique TCRbeta CDR3 rearrangement, sequence reads were collapsed and filtered. For each sample, productive Simpson clonality was calculated as the square root of Simpson's diversity index over productive rearrangements. The clones in this table, taken by TCRdb from immuneACCESS, are in-frame only. Not every clone is retained; where verified, under half of the shortfall comes from an unresolved V gene, and the cause of the rest is unknown. V, J and clone size reflect that table, while D and trimming were determined from the DNA. In this sample the table shows approximately 500,000 clones, 80% to 90% of which occur a single time. The ten largest clones take up about 3.2% of the sample.

Paper-wide results and their limitations: How much clinical and demographic metadata was included differed by source and by participant, and the metadata was provided uncurated.

Rearrangement joined TRBV18 to TRBJ2-1, with 7 central nucleotides matching TRBD1. The sequencing input was peripheral blood. The source of this sequence is a human donor in a cohort sampled during active COVID-19. The DNA sequence follows: TGTGCCAGCTCACCCACTCGACAGGGATATGAGCAGTTCTTC. Translated, it gives CASSPTRQGYEQFF.